These 7 T cell receptor beta chains were sequenced from one sample in a study of read filtering for tumor transcriptome and immune sequencing. The library was built from 400 to 500 ng RNA with molecular barcoded adaptors for alpha/delta and beta/gamma chains. In TCRdb, the reads were re-called with MiXCR into one record per CDR3 protein. This repertoire shows about 40,000 distinct CDR3 sequences, about 13% found once; its top ten account for less than 45%. Sequencing was carried out using a population of CD138-negative cells sorted from bone marrow. The receptors originated from a donor older than 35 with multiple myeloma.

At least ten counts were recorded for this clonotype. J is TRBJ2-7 and V is TRBV20-1; unclear D gene. CDR1 DFQATT and CDR2 SNEGSKA come from the germline V gene (reference sequence). V lost 6 bases and J lost 4, with 13 bases in between. The CDR3 is 12 residues long. The CDR3 spells CSADMNRYEQYF. In DNA, the CDR3 is TGCAGTGCAGACATGAATAGGTACGAGCAGTACTTC.

This clonotype was detected only a few times. It is likely a read error, because the conserved phenylalanine at the end of the CDR3 is missing. This chain connects TRBV11-2 to TRBJ2-5; 7 bases are shared with TRBD1. The CDR3 loop spans 16 amino acids. The V segment lost 1 base and the J segment 8 bases; nucleotides outside the gene matches: 13. Per the germline V gene, CDR1 is SGHAT and CDR2 is FQNNGV. CDR3 DNA sequence: TGTGCCAGCAGCTTAGTCCCAGGGGGATACAAGAAAACCCAGTACCTC. This encodes CASSLVPGGYKKTQYL.

Note on this clonotype: One base away lies a much larger clone, so this may be a sequencing read error. The chain links TRBV6-6 to TRBJ2-5, with TRBD1 as a possible D gene (5 bases). The CDR3 length is 11 residues. V lost 8 bases, J lost 5 bases, and 9 bases lay in between. In germline, CDR1 is MNHNY, CDR2 SVGAGI (reference sequence). The CDR3 sequence: CASGARETQYF. The CDR3 bases are TGTGCCAGCGGGGCTCGGGAGACCCAGTACTTC.

The sample holds a few counts of this clonotype. This may arise from a read error, as a much more abundant clone is one base away. This chain connects TRBV12-3 or TRBV12-4 to TRBJ2-1; TRBD2 is a possible D gene (7 bases). The ends were cut back, 7 bases at V and 4 bases at J, with 23 bases in the middle. This CDR3 spans 17 amino acids. The CDR3 DNA sequence: TGTGCCAGCACCAAGGGGGGGTTGGTGGCTAATTACAATGAGCAGTTCTTC. The encoded protein is CASTKGGLVANYNEQFF.

This clonotype was detected a few times. One end of the junction varies from germline; a read error may be responsible. The rearrangement links TRBV7-9 to TRBJ1-1, with no clear D. The CDR3 consists of 13 residues. Germline V gene data show CDR1 as SEHNR and CDR2 as FQNEAQ (reference sequence). The CDR3: CACSWAKNTEAFF. The DNA of the CDR3 is TGTGCCTGCAGCTGGGCAAAGAACACTGAAGCTTTCTTT.

This clonotype was counted ten times or more. The gene calls are TRBV6-2 or TRBV6-3 and TRBJ1-2, with a tentative D call TRBD1 (6 bases). CDR1 is MNHEY and CDR2 is SVGEGT in the germline V gene. V dropped 3 bases and J dropped 8 bases, with 10 bases sitting between them. The CDR3 has 12 residues. CDR3 coding DNA: TGTGCCAGCAGTTATATTGGGGGCGGCTACACCTTC. It translates to CASSYIGGGYTF.

This clonotype was seen many times. The CDR3 here is CASSWATSGKETQYF. CDR3 nucleotides: TGCGCCAGCAGCTGGGCGACTAGCGGTAAAGAGACCCAGTACTTC. V and J are TRBV5-1 and TRBJ2-5; TRBD2 agrees at 9 bases. The CDR3 covers 15 residues. The germline gives CDR1 SGHRS, CDR2 YFSETQ. V dropped 3 bases and J dropped 3; count of bases not matched to a gene: 6.